This T cell receptor beta chain came from a study of OX40 agonist ivuxolimab in advanced cancers. General study points: At 0.1 to 3.0 mg/kg and by week 6, CD4+ and CD8+ T cells in the blood had expanded clonally.

Assay used: immunoSEQ multiplex PCR; TCRdb lists only in-frame clones, some missing. Counted here are more than 65,000 clones, around 82% occurring once; the ten biggest clones make up approximately 5%. Of note for this clone: Its antigen is not known.

V shed 5 bases and J 0 bases; nucleotides not matched to a gene: 4. The germline V gene has CDR1 GTSNPN and CDR2 SVGIG (reference sequence). CDR3 length: 14 residues. The TCR was taken from an adult with an advanced solid tumor such as melanoma, head and neck, liver or kidney cancer. The sample in question was CD4+ or CD8+ T cells sorted from blood, obtained in a trial of the OX40 agonist ivuxolimab. The rearrangement links TRBV30 to TRBJ2-3; TRBD1 matches 8 bases. The CDR3 DNA is TGTGCCTGGCAGACAGGGGCCAGCACAGATACGCAGTATTTT. Protein sequence: CAWQTGASTDTQYF.